The clone carrying this T cell receptor (beta chain) was seen only once. Its matching antigen is unknown. The record originates from a study of T cell responses to AZD1222 COVID-19 vaccine. Study-level background: Researchers grouped second doses given at about 4 or about 12 weeks into one pool. Study findings and constraints: Donors were mostly white British, more females; clonal diversity possibly underestimated.

The method was immunoSEQ multiplex PCR; TCRdb's version includes in-frame clones alone and lacks a portion of them. The sample yields 140,000 to 150,000 clones, approximately 83% seen once. CDR3 length: 13 residues. Per germline, CDR1 GTSNPN and CDR2 SVGIG (reference sequence). Trimming shortened V by 0 bases and J by 17 bases, and 17 bases separated the two germline ends. The sequenced sample was peripheral blood, obtained on day 0 of AZD1222 vaccination. The TCR originated in an adult in good health. The V call is TRBV30, the J call TRBJ1-6, with a tentative D call TRBD1 (5 bases). CDR3 in DNA: TGTGCCTGGAGTGTACTGGGGGGAGCAGAGGTCCACTTT. It codes for CAWSVLGGAEVHF. Looking up the rest from reference TRBV30 and TRBJ1-6 gives the full variable domain: SQTIHQWPATLVQPVGSPLSLECTVEGTSNPNLYWYRQAAGRGLQLLFYSVGIGQISSEVPQNLSASRPQDRQFILSSKKLLLSDSGFYLCAWSVLGGAEVHFGNGTRLTVT.